This T cell receptor beta chain is drawn from a study of control samples from healthy donors and cancer patients. Sequenced by immunoSEQ multiplex PCR; TCRdb stores in-frame clones only, minus some. The sample carries 75,000 to 90,000 clones, 75% to 90% recorded once. The trim removed 4 bases at V and 2 bases at J, leaving 8 bases unmatched. This CDR3 region has 15 residues. This TCR derives from a man aged 50 to 60 in good health. The sequenced sample was blood. The V and J genes are TRBV5-3 and TRBJ1-1; 7 nucleotides line up with TRBD1. TRBV5-3 belongs to the ORF category, with a function that is uncertain. CDR3 DNA: TGTGCCAGAAGCCGGAGACAGGGAGGTAACACTGAAGCTTTCTTT. Amino acids: CARSRRQGGNTEAFF.